The clone carrying this T cell receptor (beta chain) appeared a few times. Its antigen is still unknown. The data were taken from a study of T cell repertoires in cytomegalovirus infection. TCRdb passed the reads through MiXCR, listing each CDR3 protein once. The repertoire holds roughly 600,000 distinct CDR3 sequences, with approximately 24% as singletons. V was pared by 3 bases and J by 0 bases, with 5 bases of the junction left unmatched. Germline-derived CDR1 and CDR2 are MDHEN and SYDVKM. This CDR3 has 16 amino acids. Study-level findings and limits: Using cumulative public TCR beta family frequency, the authors identified those who carried CMV together with the relevant HLA.

The chain recombines TRBV28 with TRBJ1-5; 7 bases line up with TRBD1. The sequence was collected from a human donor in good health (CMV status not recorded). Some clones in this sample may be carry-over from other donors' samples. The sample consisted of CD8+ T cells from PBMCs. This CDR3 reads CASSFPGQTSNQPQHF. The CDR3 DNA reads as TGTGCCAGCAGTTTCCCGGGACAGACTAGCAATCAGCCCCAGCATTTT.